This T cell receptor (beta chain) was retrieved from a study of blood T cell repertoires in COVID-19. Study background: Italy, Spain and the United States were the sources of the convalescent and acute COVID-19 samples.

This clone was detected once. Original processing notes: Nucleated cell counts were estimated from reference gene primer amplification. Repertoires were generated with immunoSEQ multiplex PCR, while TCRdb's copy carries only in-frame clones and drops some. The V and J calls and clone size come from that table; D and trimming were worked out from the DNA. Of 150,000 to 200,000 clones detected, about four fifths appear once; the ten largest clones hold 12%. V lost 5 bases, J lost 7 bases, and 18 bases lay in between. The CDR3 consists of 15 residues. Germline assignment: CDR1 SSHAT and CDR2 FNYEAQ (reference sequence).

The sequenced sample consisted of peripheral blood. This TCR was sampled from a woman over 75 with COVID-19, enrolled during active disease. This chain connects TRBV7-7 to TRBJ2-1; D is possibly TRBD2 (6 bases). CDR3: CASSPSPFGGNEQFF. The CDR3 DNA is TGTGCCAGCAGCCCTAGTCCCTTCGGGGGAAATGAGCAGTTCTTC.